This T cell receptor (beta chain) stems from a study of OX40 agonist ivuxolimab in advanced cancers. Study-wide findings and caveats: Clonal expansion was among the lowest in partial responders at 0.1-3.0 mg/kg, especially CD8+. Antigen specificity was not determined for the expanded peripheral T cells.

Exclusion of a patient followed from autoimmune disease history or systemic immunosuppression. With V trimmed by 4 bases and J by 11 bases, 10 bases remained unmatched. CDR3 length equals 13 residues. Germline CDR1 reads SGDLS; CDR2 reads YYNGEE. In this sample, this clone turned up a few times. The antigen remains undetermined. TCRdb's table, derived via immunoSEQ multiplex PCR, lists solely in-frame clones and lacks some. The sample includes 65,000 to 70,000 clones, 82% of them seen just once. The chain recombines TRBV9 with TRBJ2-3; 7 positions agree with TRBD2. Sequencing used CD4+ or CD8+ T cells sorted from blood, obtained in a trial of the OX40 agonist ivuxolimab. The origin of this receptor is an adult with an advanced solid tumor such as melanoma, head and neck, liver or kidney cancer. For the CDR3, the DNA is TGTGCCAGCAGCTCGGGGGGACGGGGGAAGCAGTATTTT. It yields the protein CASSSGGRGKQYF.